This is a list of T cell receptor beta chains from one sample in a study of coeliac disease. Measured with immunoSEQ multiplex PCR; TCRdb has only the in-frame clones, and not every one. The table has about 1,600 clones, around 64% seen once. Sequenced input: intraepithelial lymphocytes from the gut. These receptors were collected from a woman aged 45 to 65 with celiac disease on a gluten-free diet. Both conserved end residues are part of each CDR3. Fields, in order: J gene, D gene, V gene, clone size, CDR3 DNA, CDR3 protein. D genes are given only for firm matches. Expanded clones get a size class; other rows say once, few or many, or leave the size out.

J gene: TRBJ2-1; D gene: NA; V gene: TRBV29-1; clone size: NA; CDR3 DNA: TGCAGCGTTGAGTCAGGGTACAATGAGCAGTTCTTC; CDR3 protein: CSVESGYNEQFF
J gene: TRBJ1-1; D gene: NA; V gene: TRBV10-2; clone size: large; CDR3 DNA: TGCGCCAGCAAGGAGGGGATTAACACTGAAGCTTTCTTT; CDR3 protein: CASKEGINTEAFF
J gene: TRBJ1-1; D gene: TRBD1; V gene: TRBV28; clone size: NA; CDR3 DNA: TGTGCCAGCCTCACCGACAGGGTCACTGAAGCTTTCTTT; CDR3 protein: CASLTDRVTEAFF
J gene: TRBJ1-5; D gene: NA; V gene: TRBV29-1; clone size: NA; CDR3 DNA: TGCAGCGTTGCAGGGACATCAAATCAGCCCCAGCATTTT; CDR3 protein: CSVAGTSNQPQHF
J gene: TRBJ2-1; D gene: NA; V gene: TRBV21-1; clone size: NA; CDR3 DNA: TGTGCCAGCAGTTTTTTTGTAGCTACACATTCCGACAATGAGCAGTTCTTC; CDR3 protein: CASSFFVATHSDNEQFF
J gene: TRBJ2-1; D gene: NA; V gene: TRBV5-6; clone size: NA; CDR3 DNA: TGTGCCAGCAGCTTACGGAGGGGTGAGCAGTTCTTC; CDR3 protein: CASSLRRGEQFF
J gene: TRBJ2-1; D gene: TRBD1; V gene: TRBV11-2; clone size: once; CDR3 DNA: TGTGCCAGCACCCCGACAGGGGTGCTTGAGCAGTTCTTC; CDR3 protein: CASTPTGVLEQFF
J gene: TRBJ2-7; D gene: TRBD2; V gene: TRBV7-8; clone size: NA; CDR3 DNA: TGTGCCAGCAGCTTCCCCGGGACTAGGGTCTACGAGCAGTACTTC; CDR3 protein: CASSFPGTRVYEQYF
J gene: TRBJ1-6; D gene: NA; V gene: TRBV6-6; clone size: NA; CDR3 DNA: TGTGCCAGCAGGTCAGAGAGGACACCCTATAATTCACCCCTCCACTTT; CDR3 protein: CASRSERTPYNSPLHF
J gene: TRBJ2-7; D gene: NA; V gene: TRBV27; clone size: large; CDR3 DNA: TGTGCCAGCAGATTGACTTCGGGGGACTACGAGCAGTACTTC; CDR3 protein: CASRLTSGDYEQYF
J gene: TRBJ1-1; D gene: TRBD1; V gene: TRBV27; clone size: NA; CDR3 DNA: TGTGCCAGCAGTTCAACCCAGGGGGGTCGGACTGAAGCTTTCTTT; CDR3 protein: CASSSTQGGRTEAFF
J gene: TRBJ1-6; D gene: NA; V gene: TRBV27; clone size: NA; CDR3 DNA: TGTGCCAGCAGTTTACTCGGGGTTAATTCACCCCTCCACTTT; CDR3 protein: CASSLLGVNSPLHF
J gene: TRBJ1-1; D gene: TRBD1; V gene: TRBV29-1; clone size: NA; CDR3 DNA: TGCAGCGTTGACGGACAGGGGGGGAGGATCGAAGCTTTCTTT; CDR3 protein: CSVDGQGGRIEAFF
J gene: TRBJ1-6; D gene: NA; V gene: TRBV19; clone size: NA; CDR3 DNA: TGTGCCAGTAGCCTTAGGCCGCGGTCGACCTATAATTCACCCCTCCACTTT; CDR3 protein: CASSLRPRSTYNSPLHF
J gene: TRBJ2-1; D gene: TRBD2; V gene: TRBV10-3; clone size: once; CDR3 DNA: TGTGCCATCGCGTCCCGGACGGGAGGGAATGAGCAGTTCTTC; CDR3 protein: CAIASRTGGNEQFF
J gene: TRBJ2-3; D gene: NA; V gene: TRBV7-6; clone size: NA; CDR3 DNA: TGTGCCAGCAGCCTAAGACTAGGTAGCACAGATACGCAGTATTTT; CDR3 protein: CASSLRLGSTDTQYF
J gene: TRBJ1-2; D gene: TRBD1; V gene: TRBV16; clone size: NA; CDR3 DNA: TGTGCCAGCAGCCAAACGGGAACAGGGGCAGACTATGGCTACACCTTC; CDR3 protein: CASSQTGTGADYGYTF
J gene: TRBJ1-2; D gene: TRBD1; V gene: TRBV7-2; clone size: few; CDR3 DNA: TGTGCCAGCAGCTTAGCAGGGGGCGGCTATGGCTACACCTTC; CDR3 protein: CASSLAGGGYGYTF
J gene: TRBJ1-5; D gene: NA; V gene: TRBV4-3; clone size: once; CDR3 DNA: TGCGCCAGCAGCCAGCGAATCGGGTCCAATCAGCCCCAGCATTTT; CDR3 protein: CASSQRIGSNQPQHF